The clone carrying this T cell receptor (beta chain) came up many times. Its specificity is unknown. Time point noted: pre-sensitization, week 0. Treatment specified: therapeutic diphenylcyclopropenone sensitization with weekly scalp DPC. Each donor was an alopecia patient between 18 and 70 years of age who qualified for DPC. These data come from a study of human T cells and chemical hapten exposure. About the research overall: The cohort included alopecia areata under or over 50% scalp, totalis and universalis. Study-wide results and caveats: Donors in the study had alopecia, meaning their immune response may differ from healthy people's.

The library gave individual cDNA molecules unique molecular identifiers. From the RACE reads, TCRdb called clonotypes with MiXCR, one entry per CDR3 protein. The table shows 87,000 or so distinct CDR3 sequences, with around 10% occurring only once. The germline V gene has CDR1 MDHEN and CDR2 SYDVKM. The germline V and J ends were trimmed by 3 bases and 10 bases, with 16 bases remaining between them. The CDR3 extends over 15 amino acids. The sequencing here drew on whole blood, taken in connection with sensitization to the hapten diphenylcyclopropenone (DPC). This clonotype was sampled from a woman between 40 and 55 years old with alopecia areata. Some clones in this sample may be carry-over from other donors' samples. J is TRBJ1-6 and V is TRBV28; D unclear. In DNA, the CDR3 is TGTGCCAGCAGTTTGCGGGATCTCGTACACTCACCCCTCCACTTT. This codes for CASSLRDLVHSPLHF.